This entry describes one T cell receptor (beta chain). This record belongs to a study of blood T cell repertoires in COVID-19. Using immunoSEQ multiplex PCR, the repertoire was profiled, and TCRdb retains in-frame clones only, with some absent. Among 180,000 or so clones listed, 86% were seen once. The CDR3 loop spans 15 amino acids. The sample consisted of PBMCs or T cells enriched from blood (not recorded which). This TCR was sampled from a woman in her thirties who had recovered from COVID-19. The chain is built from TRBV21-1 and TRBJ2-3; the listed D gene, TRBD2, was not tested against the DNA. TRBV21-1 is described as a pseudogene. In DNA, the CDR3 is TGTGCCAGCAGCAATGCGCGACTAGCGACAGATACGCAGTATTTT. Residues: CASSNARLATDTQYF.